This is a list of T cell receptor beta chains from one sample in a study of blood T cell repertoires in COVID-19. Profiling relied on immunoSEQ multiplex PCR, and the TCRdb table lists in-frame clones only, not all of them. The sample has under 60,000 clones; approximately 87% are singletons. The sequencing input was peripheral blood. The receptor set was obtained from a woman aged 55-70 years with COVID-19, enrolled during active disease. The CDR3 runs from the conserved cysteine through the conserved F or W. Each record gives: J gene, D gene, clone size, V gene, CDR3 DNA, CDR3 protein. The D gene is left open where the match is weak. The listing skips clone size in some rows; elsewhere it reads once, few, many or a size class.

TRBJ2-7	-	-	TRBV30	TGTGCCTGGACCCTAGGATACGAGCAGTACTTC	CAWTLGYEQYF
TRBJ1-5	-	-	TRBV28	TGTGCCAGCAGTTTGACAGCGGGCGATCAGCCCCAGCATTTT	CASSLTAGDQPQHF
TRBJ2-7	TRBD2	-	TRBV7-2	TGTGCCAGCAGCCCCTCGGGACTAGCGTTCTACGAGCAGTACTTC	CASSPSGLAFYEQYF
TRBJ1-5	-	-	TRBV27	TGTGCCAGCAGTTTTGGACTTTATCAGCCCCAGCATTTT	CASSFGLYQPQHF
TRBJ2-2	-	-	TRBV29-1	TGCAGCGTTGATCACAGGAACACCGGGGAGCTGTTTTTT	CSVDHRNTGELFF
TRBJ2-5	TRBD2	-	TRBV7-9	TGTGCCAGCAGCTTAGGCGGACTAGCGGGAGGTGGAGAGACCCAGTACTTC	CASSLGGLAGGGETQYF
TRBJ1-5	TRBD1	-	TRBV6-5	TGTGCCAGCAGTATACAGGGGGGCAATCAGCCCCAGCATTTT	CASSIQGGNQPQHF
TRBJ1-2	-	-	TRBV4-1	TGCGCCAGCAGCCAGAGAGACATCCCCTATGGCTACACCTTC	CASSQRDIPYGYTF
TRBJ2-5	-	-	TRBV25-1	TGTGCCAGCAGTGAATCGAGCGGTTCAGAGACCCAGTACTTC	CASSESSGSETQYF
TRBJ2-5	TRBD2	-	TRBV7-9	TGTGCCAGCAGCGCCCGTGGGACTAGCGGGATTCTCAGCGAGACCCAGTACTTC	CASSARGTSGILSETQYF
TRBJ2-7	TRBD2	-	TRBV19	TGTGCCAGTAGTATAGATCGGCTAGCGGGATACGAGCAGTACTTC	CASSIDRLAGYEQYF
TRBJ2-1	TRBD2	-	TRBV7-9	TGTGCCAGCAGCAATAGCGGGAACTCCTACAATGAGCAGTTCTTC	CASSNSGNSYNEQFF
TRBJ1-6	-	once	TRBV4-2	TGTGCCAGCAGTCAGACCGGGTCGCAGGGGACCCTCCACTTT	CASSQTGSQGTLHF
TRBJ1-4	TRBD1	-	TRBV28	TGTGCCAGCAGTGTGGCGGGACAGAAAGCAACTAATGAAAAACTGTTTTTT	CASSVAGQKATNEKLFF
TRBJ1-5	TRBD1	-	TRBV2	TGTGCCAGCAGTGAGACCGGGACAGGGCATCAGCCCCAGCATTTT	CASSETGTGHQPQHF
TRBJ2-1	-	few	TRBV4-1	TGCGCCAGCAGCCAAGATTCAGGGGTGTCCTACAATGAGCAGTTCTTC	CASSQDSGVSYNEQFF
TRBJ2-2	-	once	TRBV19	TGTGCCAGTAGTATCGGGACGAACACCGGGGAGCTGTTTTTT	CASSIGTNTGELFF
TRBJ2-1	TRBD1	-	TRBV5-4	TGTGCCAGCAGAGAAAGACAGGGGACTTACAATGAGCAGTTCTTC	CASRERQGTYNEQFF
TRBJ1-1	-	-	TRBV15	TGTGCCACCAGCAGAGATGGAGGACGGAGAGAAGCTTTCTTT	CATSRDGGRREAFF
TRBJ1-2	-	-	TRBV6-1	TGTGCCAGCAGTGAAGCGGGGCAGGGCTATGGCTACACCTTC	CASSEAGQGYGYTF